This T cell receptor beta chain was captured in a study of blood T cell repertoires in COVID-19. About the study: The United States, Italy and Spain supplied acute and convalescent COVID-19 samples. T cells, B-cell-depleted T cells, or PBMCs provided the cDNA or gDNA that served as material.

Trimming took off 1 base at V and 1 base at J, with 7 bases between the two ends. CDR1 MDHEN and CDR2 SYDVKM come from the germline V gene. The CDR3 is 15 amino acids. Original handling: Reference gene primer amplification yielded estimated nucleated cell counts. Some clones are missing from TCRdb's copy, which holds only in-frame ones; the method was immunoSEQ multiplex PCR. For V, J and clone size, that table is used; D and trimming come from the DNA. The sample holds 250,000 to 350,000 clones, approximately 84% seen once. Recruited during active infection, patients (from Seattle) were subsequently followed longitudinally.

This receptor was identified in a human donor with COVID-19, enrolled during active disease. The donor label of this sample is uncertain. The rearrangement uses TRBV28 and TRBJ2-2; the D gene is possibly TRBD1 (5 bases). The specimen sequenced was peripheral blood. CDR3 region: CASSLFGQNTGELFF. The CDR3 nucleotides read TGTGCCAGCAGTTTATTTGGACAGAACACCGGGGAGCTGTTTTTT.